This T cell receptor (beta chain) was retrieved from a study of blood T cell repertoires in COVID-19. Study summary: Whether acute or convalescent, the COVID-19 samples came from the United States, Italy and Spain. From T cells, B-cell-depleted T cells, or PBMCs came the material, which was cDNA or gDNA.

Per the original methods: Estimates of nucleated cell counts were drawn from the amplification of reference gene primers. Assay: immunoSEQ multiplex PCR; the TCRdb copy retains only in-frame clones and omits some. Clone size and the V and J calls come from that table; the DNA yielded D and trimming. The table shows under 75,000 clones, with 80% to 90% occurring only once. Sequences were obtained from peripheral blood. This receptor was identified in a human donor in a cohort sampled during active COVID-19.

CDR3 bases: TGTGCCAGCAGCTTAACCGGACAGGTTTTGTCTGGGGCCAACGTCCTGACTTTC. Its protein product is CASSLTGQVLSGANVLTF. The chain has TRBV7-3 and TRBJ2-6; 7 bases line up with TRBD1. Germline CDR1 is SGHTA and CDR2 is FQGTGA. The CDR3 loop spans 18 amino acids. V lost 0 bases, J lost 1 base, and 6 bases stayed unmatched.